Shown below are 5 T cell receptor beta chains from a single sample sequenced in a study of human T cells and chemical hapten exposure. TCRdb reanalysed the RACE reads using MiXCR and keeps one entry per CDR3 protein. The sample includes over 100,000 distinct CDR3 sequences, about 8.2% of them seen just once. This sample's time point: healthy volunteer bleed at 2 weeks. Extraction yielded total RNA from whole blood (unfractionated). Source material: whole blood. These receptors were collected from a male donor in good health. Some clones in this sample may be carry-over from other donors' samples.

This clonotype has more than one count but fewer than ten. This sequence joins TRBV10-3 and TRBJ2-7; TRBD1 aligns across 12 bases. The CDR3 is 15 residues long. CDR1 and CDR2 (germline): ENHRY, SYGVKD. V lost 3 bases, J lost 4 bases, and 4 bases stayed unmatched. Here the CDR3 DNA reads TGTGCCATCAGTGACGGGACAGGGGGCCATTACGAGCAGTACTTC. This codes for CAISDGTGGHYEQYF.

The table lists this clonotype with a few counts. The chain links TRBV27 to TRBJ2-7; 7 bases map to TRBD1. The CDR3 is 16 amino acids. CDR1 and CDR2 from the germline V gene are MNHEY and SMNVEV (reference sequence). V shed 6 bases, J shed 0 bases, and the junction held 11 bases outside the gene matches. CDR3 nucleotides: TGTGCCAGCAGCCGAACGACAGGGCCTTTCTCCTACGAGCAGTACTTC. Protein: CASSRTTGPFSYEQYF.

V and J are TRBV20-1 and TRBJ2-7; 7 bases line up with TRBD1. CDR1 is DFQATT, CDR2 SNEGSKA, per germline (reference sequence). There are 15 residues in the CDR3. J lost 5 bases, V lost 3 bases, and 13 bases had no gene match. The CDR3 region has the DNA TGCAGTGCTAGGTCTGCGCGAACAGGGGTAGACGAGCAGTACTTC. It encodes CSARSARTGVDEQYF.

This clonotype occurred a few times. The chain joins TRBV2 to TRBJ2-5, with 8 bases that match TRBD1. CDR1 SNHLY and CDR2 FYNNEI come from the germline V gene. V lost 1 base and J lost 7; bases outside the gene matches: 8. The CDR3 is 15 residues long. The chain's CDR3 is CASSEVTGGSRTQYF. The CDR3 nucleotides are TGTGCCAGCAGTGAAGTAACAGGGGGTTCACGGACCCAGTACTTC.

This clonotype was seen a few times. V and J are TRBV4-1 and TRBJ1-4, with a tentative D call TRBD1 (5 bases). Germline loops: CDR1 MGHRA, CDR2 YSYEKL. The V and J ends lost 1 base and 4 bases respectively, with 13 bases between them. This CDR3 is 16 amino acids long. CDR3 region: CASSQGWGSDNEKLFF. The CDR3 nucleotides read TGCGCCAGCAGCCAAGGATGGGGGTCGGATAATGAAAAACTGTTTTTT.